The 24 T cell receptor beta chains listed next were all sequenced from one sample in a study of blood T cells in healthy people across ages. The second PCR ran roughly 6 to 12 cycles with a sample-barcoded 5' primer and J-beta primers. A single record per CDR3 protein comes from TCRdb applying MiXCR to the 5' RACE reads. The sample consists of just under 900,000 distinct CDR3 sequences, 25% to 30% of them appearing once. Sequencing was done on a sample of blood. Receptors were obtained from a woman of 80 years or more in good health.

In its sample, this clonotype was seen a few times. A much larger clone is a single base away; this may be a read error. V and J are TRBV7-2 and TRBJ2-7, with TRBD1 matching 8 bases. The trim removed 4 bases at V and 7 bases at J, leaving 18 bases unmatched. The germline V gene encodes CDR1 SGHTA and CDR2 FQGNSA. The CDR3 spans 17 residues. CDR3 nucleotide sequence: TGTGCCAGCAGCTACCCCCCTCGGACAGGGCAAGGCAATGAGCAGTACTTC. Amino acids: CASSYPPRTGQGNEQYF.

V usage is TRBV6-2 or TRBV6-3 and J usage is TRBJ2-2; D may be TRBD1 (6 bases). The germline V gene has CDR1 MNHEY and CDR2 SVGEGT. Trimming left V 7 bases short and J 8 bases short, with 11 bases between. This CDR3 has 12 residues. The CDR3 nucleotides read TGTGCCAGCAACCAGGGGCCAGGGGAGCTGTTTTTT. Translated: CASNQGPGELFF.

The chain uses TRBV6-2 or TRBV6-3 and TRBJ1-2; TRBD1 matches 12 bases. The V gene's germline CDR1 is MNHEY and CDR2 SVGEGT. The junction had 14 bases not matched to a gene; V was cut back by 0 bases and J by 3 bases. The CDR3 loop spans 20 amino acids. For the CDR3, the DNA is TGTGCCAGCAGTTACTCTTTAATCCGGGACAGGGGGCTTAAGGACTATGGCTACACCTTC. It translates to CASSYSLIRDRGLKDYGYTF.

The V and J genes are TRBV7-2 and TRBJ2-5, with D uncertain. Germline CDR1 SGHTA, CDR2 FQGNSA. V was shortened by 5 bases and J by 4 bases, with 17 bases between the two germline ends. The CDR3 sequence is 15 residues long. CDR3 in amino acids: CASSPRLGSGETQYF. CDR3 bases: TGTGCCAGCAGCCCTCGGCTAGGGTCGGGAGAGACCCAGTACTTC.

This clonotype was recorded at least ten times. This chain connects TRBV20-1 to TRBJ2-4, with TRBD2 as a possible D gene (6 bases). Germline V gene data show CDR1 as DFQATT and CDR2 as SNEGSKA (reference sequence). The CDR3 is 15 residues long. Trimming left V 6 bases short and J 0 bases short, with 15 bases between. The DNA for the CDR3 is TGCAGTGCCCTAGACCTAGCGCTAGCCAAAAACATTCAGTACTTC. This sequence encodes CSALDLALAKNIQYF.

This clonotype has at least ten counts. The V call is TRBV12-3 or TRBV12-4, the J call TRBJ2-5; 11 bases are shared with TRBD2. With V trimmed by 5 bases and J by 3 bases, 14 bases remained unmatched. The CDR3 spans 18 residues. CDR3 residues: CASSPGTSGGLFEETQYF. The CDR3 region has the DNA TGTGCCAGCAGTCCTGGCACTAGCGGGGGTTTGTTCGAAGAGACCCAGTACTTC.

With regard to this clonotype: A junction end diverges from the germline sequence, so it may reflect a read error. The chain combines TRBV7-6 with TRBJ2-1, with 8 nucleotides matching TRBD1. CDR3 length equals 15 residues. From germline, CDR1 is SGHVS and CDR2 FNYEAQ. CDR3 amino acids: CASSLGTGIRNERFF. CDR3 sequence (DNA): TGTGCCAGCAGCTTAGGGACAGGGATAAGGAATGAGCGGTTCTTC.

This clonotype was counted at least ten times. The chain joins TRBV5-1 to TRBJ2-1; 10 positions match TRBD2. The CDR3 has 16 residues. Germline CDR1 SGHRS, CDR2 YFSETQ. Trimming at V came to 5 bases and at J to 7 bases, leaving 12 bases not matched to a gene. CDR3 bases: TGCGCCAGCAGTCATATCTCAGCGGGGGGGCAAAATGAGCAGTTCTTC. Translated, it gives CASSHISAGGQNEQFF. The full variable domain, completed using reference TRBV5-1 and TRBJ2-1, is KAGVTQTPRYLIKTRGQQVTLSCSPISGHRSVSWYQQTPGQGLQFLFEYFSETQRNKGNFPGRFSGRQFSNSRSEMNVSTLELGDSALYLCASSHISAGGQNEQFFGPGTRLTVL.

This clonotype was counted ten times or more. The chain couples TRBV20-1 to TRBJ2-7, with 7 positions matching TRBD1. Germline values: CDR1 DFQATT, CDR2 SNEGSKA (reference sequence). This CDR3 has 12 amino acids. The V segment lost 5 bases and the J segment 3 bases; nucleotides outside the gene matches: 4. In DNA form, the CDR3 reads TGCAGTGCTCGGGACAGAAACTACGAGCAGTACTTC. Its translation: CSARDRNYEQYF.

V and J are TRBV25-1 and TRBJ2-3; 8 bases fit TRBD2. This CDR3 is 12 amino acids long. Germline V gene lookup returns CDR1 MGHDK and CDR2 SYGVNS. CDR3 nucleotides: TGTGCGCTTGGACTAGCTACAGATACGCAGTATTTT. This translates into CALGLATDTQYF.

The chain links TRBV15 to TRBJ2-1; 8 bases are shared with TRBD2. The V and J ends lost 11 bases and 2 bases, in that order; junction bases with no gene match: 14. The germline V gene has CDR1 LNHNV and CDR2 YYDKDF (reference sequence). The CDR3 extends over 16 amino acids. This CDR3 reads CAAGRVLAGTYNEQFF. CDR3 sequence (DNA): TGTGCCGCCGGCAGAGTCTTAGCGGGGACCTACAATGAGCAGTTCTTC.

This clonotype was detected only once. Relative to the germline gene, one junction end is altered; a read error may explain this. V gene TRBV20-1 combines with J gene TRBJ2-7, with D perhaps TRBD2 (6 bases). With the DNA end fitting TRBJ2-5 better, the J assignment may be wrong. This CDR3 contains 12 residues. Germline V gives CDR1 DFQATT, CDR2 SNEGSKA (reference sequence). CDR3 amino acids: CSALGGQGTQYF. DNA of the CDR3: TGCAGTGCCCTCGGGGGTCAAGGGACCCAGTACTTC.

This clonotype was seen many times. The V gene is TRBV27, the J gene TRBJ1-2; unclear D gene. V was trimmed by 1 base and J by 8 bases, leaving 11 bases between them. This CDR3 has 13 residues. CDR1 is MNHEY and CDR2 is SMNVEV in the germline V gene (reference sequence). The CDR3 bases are TGTGCCAGCAGTTTATATGGTCGGGGAGGCTACACCTTC. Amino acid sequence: CASSLYGRGGYTF.

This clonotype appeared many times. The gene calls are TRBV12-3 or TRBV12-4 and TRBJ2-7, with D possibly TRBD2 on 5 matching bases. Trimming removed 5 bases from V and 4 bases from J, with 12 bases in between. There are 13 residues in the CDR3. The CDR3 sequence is CASSRPPGYEQYF. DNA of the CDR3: TGTGCCAGCAGTCGCCCTCCGGGGTACGAGCAGTACTTC.

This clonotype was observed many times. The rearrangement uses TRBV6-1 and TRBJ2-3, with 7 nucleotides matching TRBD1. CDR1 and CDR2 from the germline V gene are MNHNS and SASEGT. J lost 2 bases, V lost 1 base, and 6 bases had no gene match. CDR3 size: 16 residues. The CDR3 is CASSEGWGTATDTQYF. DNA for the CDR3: TGTGCCAGCAGTGAAGGCTGGGGGACAGCCACAGATACGCAGTATTTT.

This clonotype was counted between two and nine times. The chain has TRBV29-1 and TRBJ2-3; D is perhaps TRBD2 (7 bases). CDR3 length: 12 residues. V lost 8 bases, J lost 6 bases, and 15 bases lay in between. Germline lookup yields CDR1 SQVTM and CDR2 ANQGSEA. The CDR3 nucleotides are TGCAGCCACGGCCGGGGGGCTGATACGCAGTATTTT. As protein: CSHGRGADTQYF.

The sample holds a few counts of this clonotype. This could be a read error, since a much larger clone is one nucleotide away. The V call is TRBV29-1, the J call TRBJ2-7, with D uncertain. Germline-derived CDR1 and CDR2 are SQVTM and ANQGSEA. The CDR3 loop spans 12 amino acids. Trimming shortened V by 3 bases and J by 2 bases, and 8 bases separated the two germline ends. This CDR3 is CSVEAATYEQYF. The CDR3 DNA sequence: TGCAGCGTTGAGGCAGCTACCTACGAGCAGTACTTC.

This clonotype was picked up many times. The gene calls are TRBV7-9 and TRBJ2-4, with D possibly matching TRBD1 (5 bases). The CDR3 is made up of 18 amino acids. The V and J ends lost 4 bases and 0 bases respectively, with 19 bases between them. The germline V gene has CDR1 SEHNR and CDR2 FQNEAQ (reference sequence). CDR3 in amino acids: CASSSLTASDIAKNIQYF. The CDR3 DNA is TGTGCCAGCAGCTCGTTGACAGCTAGTGACATAGCCAAAAACATTCAGTACTTC.

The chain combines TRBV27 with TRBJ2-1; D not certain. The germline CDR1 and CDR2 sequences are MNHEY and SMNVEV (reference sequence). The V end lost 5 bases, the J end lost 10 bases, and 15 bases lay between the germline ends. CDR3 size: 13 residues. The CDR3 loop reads CASSPRTSYEQFF. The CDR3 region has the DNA TGTGCCAGCAGTCCCCGGACCTCCTACGAGCAGTTCTTC.

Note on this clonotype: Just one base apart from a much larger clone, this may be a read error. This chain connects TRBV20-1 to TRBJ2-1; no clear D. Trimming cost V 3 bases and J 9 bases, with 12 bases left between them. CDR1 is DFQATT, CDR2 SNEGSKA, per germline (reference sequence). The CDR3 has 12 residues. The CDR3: CSASPINSEQFF. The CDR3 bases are TGCAGTGCTAGCCCAATAAACAGTGAGCAGTTCTTC.

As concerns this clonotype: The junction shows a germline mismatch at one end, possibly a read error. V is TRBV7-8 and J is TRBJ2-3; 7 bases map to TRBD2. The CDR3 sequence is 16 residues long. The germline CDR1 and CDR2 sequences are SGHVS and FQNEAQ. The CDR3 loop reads CVSSLVSGISTDTQYF. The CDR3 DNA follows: TGTGTCAGCAGCTTAGTAAGCGGGATTAGCACAGATACGCAGTATTTT.

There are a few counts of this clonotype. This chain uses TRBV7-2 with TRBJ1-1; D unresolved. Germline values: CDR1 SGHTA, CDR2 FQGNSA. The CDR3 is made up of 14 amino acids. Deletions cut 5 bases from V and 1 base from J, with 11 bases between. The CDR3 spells CASSNTRQNTEAFF. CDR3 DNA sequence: TGTGCCAGCAGCAACACTCGACAGAACACTGAAGCTTTCTTT.

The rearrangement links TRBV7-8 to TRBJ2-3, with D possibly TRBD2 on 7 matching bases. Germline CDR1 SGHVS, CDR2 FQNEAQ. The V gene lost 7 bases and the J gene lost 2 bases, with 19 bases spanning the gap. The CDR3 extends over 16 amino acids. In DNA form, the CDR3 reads TGTGCCAGCAAGAGGGGAGCGGGGACAATCACAGATACGCAGTATTTT. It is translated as CASKRGAGTITDTQYF.

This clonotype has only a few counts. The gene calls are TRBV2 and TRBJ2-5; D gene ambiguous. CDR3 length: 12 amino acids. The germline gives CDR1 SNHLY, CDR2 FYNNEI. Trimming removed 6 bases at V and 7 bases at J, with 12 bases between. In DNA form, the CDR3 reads TGTGCCAGCAGGGGATCATGGGGGACCCAGTACTTC. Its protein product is CASRGSWGTQYF.